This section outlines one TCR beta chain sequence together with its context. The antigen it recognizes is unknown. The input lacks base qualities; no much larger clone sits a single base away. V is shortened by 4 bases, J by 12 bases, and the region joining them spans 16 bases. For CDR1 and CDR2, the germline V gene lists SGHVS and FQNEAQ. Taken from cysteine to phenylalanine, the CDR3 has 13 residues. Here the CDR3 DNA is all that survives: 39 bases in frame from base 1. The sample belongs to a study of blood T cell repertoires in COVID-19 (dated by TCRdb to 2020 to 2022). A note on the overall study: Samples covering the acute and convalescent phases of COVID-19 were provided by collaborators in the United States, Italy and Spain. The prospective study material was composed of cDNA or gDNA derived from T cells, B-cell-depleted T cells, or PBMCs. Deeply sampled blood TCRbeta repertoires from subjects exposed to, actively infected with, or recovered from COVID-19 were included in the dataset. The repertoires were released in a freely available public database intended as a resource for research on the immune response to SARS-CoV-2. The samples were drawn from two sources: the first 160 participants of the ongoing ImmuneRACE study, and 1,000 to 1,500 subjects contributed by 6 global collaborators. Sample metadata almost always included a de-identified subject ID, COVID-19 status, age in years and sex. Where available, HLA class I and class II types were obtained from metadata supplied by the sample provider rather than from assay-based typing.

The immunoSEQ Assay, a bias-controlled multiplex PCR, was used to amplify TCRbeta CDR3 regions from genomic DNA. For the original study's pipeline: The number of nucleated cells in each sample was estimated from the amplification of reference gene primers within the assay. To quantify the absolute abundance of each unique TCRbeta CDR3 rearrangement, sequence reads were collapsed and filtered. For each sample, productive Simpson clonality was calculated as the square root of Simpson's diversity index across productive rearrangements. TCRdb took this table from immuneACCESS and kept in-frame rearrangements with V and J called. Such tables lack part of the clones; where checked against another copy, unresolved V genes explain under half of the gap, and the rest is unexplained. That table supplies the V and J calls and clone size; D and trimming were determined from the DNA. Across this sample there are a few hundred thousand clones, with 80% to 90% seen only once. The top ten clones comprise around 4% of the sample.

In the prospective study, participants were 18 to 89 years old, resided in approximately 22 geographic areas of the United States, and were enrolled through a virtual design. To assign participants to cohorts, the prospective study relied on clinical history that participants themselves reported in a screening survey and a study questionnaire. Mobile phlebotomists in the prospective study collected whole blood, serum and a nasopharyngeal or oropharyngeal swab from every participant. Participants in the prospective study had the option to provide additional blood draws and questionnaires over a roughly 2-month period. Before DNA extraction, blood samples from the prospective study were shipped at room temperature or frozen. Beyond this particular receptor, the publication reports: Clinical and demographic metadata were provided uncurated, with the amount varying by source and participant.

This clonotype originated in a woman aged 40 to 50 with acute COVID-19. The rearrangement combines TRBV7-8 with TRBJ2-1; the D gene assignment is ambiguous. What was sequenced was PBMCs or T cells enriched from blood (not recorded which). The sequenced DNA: TGTGCCAGCAGCTCTCCCGCCATACCCGGGCAGTTCTTC. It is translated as CASSSPAIPGQFF. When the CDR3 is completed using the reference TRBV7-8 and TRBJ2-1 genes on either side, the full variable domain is GAGVSQSPRYKVAKRGQDVALRCDPISGHVSLFWYQQALGQGPEFLTYFQNEAQLDKSGLPSDRFFAERPEGSVSTLKIQRTQQEDSAVYLCASSSPAIPGQFFGPGTRLTVL.